A single T cell receptor (beta chain) is shown here with its context. The CDR3 has 15 amino acids. The V gene lost 1 base and the J gene lost 0 bases, with 10 bases spanning the gap. Germline lookup yields CDR1 SGHDT and CDR2 YYEEEE. The libraries were made with immunoSEQ v3.0 at survey level. Repertoires were generated with immunoSEQ multiplex PCR, while TCRdb's copy carries only in-frame clones and drops some. The sample contains 27,000 or so clones, around 85% of which appear only once. This entry is derived from a study of long-term antiretroviral therapy in people with HIV. The material sequenced was unsorted PBMCs, taken about 5 years after starting antiretroviral therapy. The chain carries TRBV5-6 and TRBJ1-2; D might be TRBD1 (6 bases). The origin of this receptor is a man in his forties with HIV. CDR3 coding DNA: TGTGCCAGCAGCTTGCGGACAGCTTCTAACTATGGCTACACCTTC. This codes for CASSLRTASNYGYTF. The full variable domain, its missing parts supplied by reference TRBV5-6 and TRBJ1-2, is DAGVTQSPTHLIKTRGQQVTLRCSPKSGHDTVSWYQQALGQGPQFIFQYYEEEERQRGNFPDRFSGHQFPNYSSELNVNALLLGDSALYLCASSLRTASNYGYTFGSGTRLTVV.